One sample yielded the 3 T cell receptor beta chains listed below, sequenced in a study of TIL therapy for anti-PD-1-resistant metastatic lung cancer. Regarding time point: pre-treatment sample, taken before nivolumab and TIL therapy. This was the immunoSEQ v3 assay. Sequencing used immunoSEQ multiplex PCR; TCRdb keeps in-frame clones, though not all of them. The sample includes about 55,000 clones, about 81% of them seen just once. This sample comprised blood, obtained at baseline. All receptors come from a person aged 25 to 79 with non-small cell lung cancer.

The chain has TRBV5-1 and TRBJ2-3; TRBD2 matches 7 bases. CDR3 size: 15 residues. The V gene's germline CDR1 is SGHRS and CDR2 YFSETQ. V trimming: 5 bases; J trimming: 3 bases; junction bases outside the gene matches: 9. The CDR3 sequence is CASRANSGTTDTQYF. The CDR3 DNA reads as TGCGCCAGCAGGGCGAACAGCGGGACGACAGATACGCAGTATTTT.

The chain links TRBV5-1 to TRBJ1-4; 9 bases agree with TRBD1. The CDR3 spans 17 residues. Germline V CDR1 and CDR2: SGHRS, YFSETQ. Unmatched junction bases numbered 6, after V lost 3 bases and J lost 0 bases. In nucleotides, the CDR3 is TGCGCCAGCAGCTCACAGGGGGCCTCAGCAACTAATGAAAAACTGTTTTTT. It specifies CASSSQGASATNEKLFF.

The chain joins TRBV7-2 to TRBJ2-3; possibly TRBD2 for D (6 bases). V lost 5 bases and J lost 4, with 10 bases in between. Germline-derived CDR1 and CDR2 are SGHTA and FQGNSA. The CDR3 is 13 amino acids. The DNA of the CDR3 is TGTGCCAGCAGCCCCACGGGGGCAGATACGCAGTATTTT. It encodes CASSPTGADTQYF.